This T cell receptor beta chain was retrieved from a study of T-cell reconstitution after alpha-beta-depleted transplantation in children. Turning to this clonotype: The antigen remains undetermined.

CDR3 length: 13 amino acids. V was cut by 2 bases and J by 3 bases, with 7 bases left in between. General study findings and limits: Several hundred rapidly expanded clones from non-depleted graft cells reportedly supplied alpha-beta T cells about two months post-transplant. Several patients had high TCRbeta diversity at day 60; it came from surviving recipient T cells and thymic progenitors.

Unique molecular identifiers were incorporated when the TCRbeta library was constructed. Each CDR3 protein is one row after TCRdb ran MiXCR on the PCR reads. The table shows 800,000 to 1,000,000 distinct CDR3 sequences, with less than 30% occurring only once. The sequencing used PBMCs, mostly from graft donor cells, collected 360 days after TCRalphabeta/CD19-depleted stem cell transplant. This chain connects TRBV12-3 or TRBV12-4 to TRBJ1-1; D unclear. This clonotype was sampled from a boy younger than two who had a stem cell transplant for SCID, so the T cells may come from the graft donor. As DNA, the CDR3 is TGTGCCAGCAGTTTATCCATTTACACTGAAGCTTTCTTT. This gives the protein CASSLSIYTEAFF.